Each of the 7 T cell receptor beta chains below was sequenced from the same sample in a study of CD8+ T cells in alopecia areata. Researchers sorted pooled cutaneous lymph node cells on the basis of CD4, CD8alpha, NKG2D, NKG2ACE and other markers. Extracted RNA was reverse transcribed into cDNA, the sequencing template. Sequenced by immunoSEQ multiplex PCR; TCRdb stores in-frame clones only, minus some. Altogether roughly 260,000 clones were found in the sample, and no singletons occur. Sequenced: CD4+ T cells sorted from a lymph node. These receptors all stem from a C3H/HeJ mouse with alopecia areata. The strain's MHC: H2-k.

This clone was picked up a small number of times. Given a much more abundant clone one base away, this may be a read error. All gene names here are mouse names. Other DNA sequences within the sample encode an identical CDR3. The CDR3 spells CASSLTGGSAETLYF. The sequenced CDR3 bases are TGTGCCAGCTCTCTCACGGGGGGTAGTGCAGAA. The chain is built from TRBV12-1 and TRBJ2-3; the D gene is possibly TRBD2 (6 bases). The read is 4 residues too short to cover the CDR3 end, so that end is filled in from the germline J gene. The V end was cut by 0 bases, the J end by 0 bases, with 9 bases between. This CDR3 spans 15 amino acids. CDR1 is SGHSN and CDR2 is HYEKVE in the germline V gene.

As to this clone: The genes are named according to mouse. The read terminates 4 residues ahead of where the CDR3 ends, so the germline J gene completes it. This chain links TRBV13-3 with TRBJ2-2; 8 bases fit TRBD2. The CDR3 loop spans 16 amino acids. Trimming cost V 3 bases and J 0 bases; bases outside gene matches: 4. Germline lookup yields CDR1 NNHDY and CDR2 SYVADS. The CDR3 loop reads CASSGTGGANTGQLYF. CDR3 bases read: TGTGCCAGCAGTGGTACTGGGGGAGCAAACACCGGG.

This clone has a handful of counts. The gene names here belong to mouse. Within the sample, other DNA sequences also encode this same CDR3. The covered CDR3 bases are TGTGCCAGCAGTGAGGGACTGGGCTCCTAT. This codes for CASSEGLGSY. The CDR3, in full, reads CASSEGLGSYEQYF. V usage is TRBV13-1 and J usage is TRBJ2-7; 9 nucleotides agree with TRBD2. The CDR3 end is not reached by the read, which stops 4 residues before it; the germline J gene fills it in. Losses at the gene ends were 2 bases for V and 0 bases for J; bases not matched to a gene: 0. Germline V lookup: CDR1 NSHNY, CDR2 SYGAGN. This CDR3 spans 14 amino acids.

Of note for this clone: Mouse germline and gene names are used. The read is 4 residues too short to cover the CDR3 end, so that end is filled in from the germline J gene. This sequence joins TRBV13-2 and TRBJ1-1; 9 positions match TRBD1. The V gene end was trimmed by 3 bases and the J gene end by 1 base; junction bases not matched to a gene: 10. CDR1 and CDR2 from the germline V gene are NNHNN and SYGAGS (reference sequence). The CDR3 has 17 residues. The sequenced part of the CDR3 DNA is TGTGCCAGCGGTGCCCACAGGGGGCGCGAGGGAAACACA. Residues: CASGAHRGREGNT. The entire CDR3 protein is CASGAHRGREGNTEVFF.

This clone was detected a few times. Mouse germline and gene names are used. The read is 4 residues too short to cover the CDR3 end, so that end is filled in from the germline J gene. The same CDR3 can be traced to other DNA sequences in this sample. This chain uses TRBV31 with TRBJ1-1; D may be TRBD1 (5 bases). Germline values: CDR1 GKSSPN, CDR2 SITVG. Trimming removed 0 bases from V and 1 base from J, with 6 bases in between. The CDR3 runs 13 residues. The CDR3 sequence: CAWSLQGNTEVFF. The part of the CDR3 DNA that was read is TGTGCCTGGAGTCTGCAGGGAAACACA.

In its sample, this clone was seen many times. Here the gene names and germline are mouse. The read gets to within 4 residues of the CDR3 end, and the germline J gene fills in the rest. This sample includes further DNA sequences coding for the same CDR3. V usage is TRBV1 and J usage is TRBJ2-2, with 8 bases matching TRBD1. V dropped 4 bases and J dropped 0; count of bases not matched to a gene: 1. Germline-derived CDR1 and CDR2 are NSQYPW and LRSPGD (reference sequence). This CDR3 is built from 15 residues. CDR3 DNA (partial): TGCACCTGCAGTGGACAGGGGACAAACACCGGG. Amino acids: CTCSGQGTNTG. The CDR3 in full is CTCSGQGTNTGQLYF. Based on the CDR3 plus reference TRBV1 and TRBJ2-2, the full variable domain is VTLLEQNPRWRLVPRGQAVNLRCILKNSQYPWMSWYQQDLQKQLQWLFTLRSPGDKEVKSLPGADYLATRVTDTELRLQVANMSQGRTLYCTCSGQGTNTGQLYFGEGSKLTVL.

As for this clone: The listed genes are named as in mouse. The CDR3 end lies 4 residues beyond the end of the read and is filled in from the germline J gene. The chain joins TRBV13-2 to TRBJ2-2; TRBD1 might be the D (6 bases). There are 16 residues in the CDR3. The germline gives CDR1 NNHNN, CDR2 SYGAGS (reference sequence). V was cut by 1 base and J by 0 bases, with 10 bases left in between. The sequenced part of the CDR3 DNA is TGTGCCAGCGGTGATCCGGGACACACAAACACCGGG. Translated: CASGDPGHTNTG. The whole CDR3 sequence is CASGDPGHTNTGQLYF.